The present entry profiles one T cell receptor beta chain with its context. Antigen: not known. The data are from a study of T cell repertoires in cytomegalovirus infection. Study-wide background: Signatures in public TCR beta sequences pointed to both CMV infection and matching HLA type.

This CDR3 contains 14 residues. The V gene's germline CDR1 is ENHRY and CDR2 SYGVKD. Germline trimming cut 10 bases from V and 4 bases from J; bases unmatched to any gene: 7. TCRdb reanalysed the reads using MiXCR and keeps one entry per CDR3 protein. The sample consists of hundreds of thousands of distinct CDR3 sequences, roughly 42% of them appearing once. Overall study findings and caveats: In two of eight donors, the top clonotype was HLA-C-restricted CMV-specific. Summed frequency of shared TCR beta families picked out CMV carriers who also had the relevant HLA.

The TCR comes from a human donor in good health (CMV status not recorded). Some clones in this sample may be carry-over from other donors' samples. The chain carries TRBV10-3 and TRBJ2-5, with 12 bases lining up with TRBD2. Sequencing used cultured PBMCs, obtained from culture after CMV antigen stimulation. As DNA, the CDR3 is TGTGCCACCATGACTAGCGGGAGTCGAGAGACCCAGTACTTC. This sequence encodes CATMTSGSRETQYF.